A selection of T cell receptor beta chains follows, all from one sample in a study of T cell responses to AZD1222 COVID-19 vaccine. The repertoire was sequenced with immunoSEQ multiplex PCR; TCRdb's copy has only in-frame clones and lacks some. The sample holds 90,000 to 100,000 clones; about 85% are singletons and the top ten take roughly 2.9%. The material was peripheral blood, obtained on day 0 of AZD1222 vaccination. These receptors all come from an adult in good health. CDR3s include the opening cysteine and the closing phenylalanine or tryptophan. D genes are given only for firm matches. Expanded clones are given a class, and other clones once, few, many or no size at all.

>few|TRBV5-6|TRBJ1-6|TRBD1
TGTGCCAGCAGTCTGAACAGGGGCGTTAATTCACCCCTCCACTTT
CASSLNRGVNSPLHF
>.|TRBV4-3|TRBJ2-3|TRBD2
TGCGCCAGCAGCCAAGATCAGCGGGGCACGGATACGCAGTATTTT
CASSQDQRGTDTQYF
>once|TRBV9|TRBJ2-7|TRBD1
TGTGCCAGCAGCCAGGGGAAGGGGGCCAGCGCCTACGAGCAGTACTTC
CASSQGKGASAYEQYF
>once|TRBV7-2|TRBJ1-5|.
TGTGCCAGCAGCTTTCGGGGCGGCAATCAGCCCCAGCATTTT
CASSFRGGNQPQHF
>once|TRBV5-5|TRBJ1-3|.
TGTGCCAGCAGCTTGAATCTTGGCTCATCCACTGGAAACACCATATATTTT
CASSLNLGSSTGNTIYF
>.|TRBV7-2|TRBJ1-5|.
TGTGCCAGCAGCTTATCAGACAGGCCGAATCAGCCCCAGCATTTT
CASSLSDRPNQPQHF
>.|TRBV2|TRBJ2-1|.
TGTGCCAGCAGGGAGTACAATGAGCAGTTCTTC
CASREYNEQFF
>.|TRBV5-6|TRBJ2-5|.
TGTGCCAGCAGCTTGGTCCCGGCAGGAGGGATGACCCAGTACTTC
CASSLVPAGGMTQYF
>.|TRBV6-1|TRBJ1-1|.
TGTGCCAGCAGTGAATTCGGCAGGGGATCGGGTGAAGCTTTCTTT
CASSEFGRGSGEAFF
>few|TRBV6-4|TRBJ2-7|.
TGTGCCAGCAGTGACCCCAGGGGCTCCACCTACGAGCAGTACTTC
CASSDPRGSTYEQYF
>.|TRBV20-1|TRBJ2-3|.
TGCAGTGCTAGAGAAGATACGCAGTATTTT
CSAREDTQYF
>.|TRBV20-1|TRBJ1-4|.
TGCAGTGCCCTAACTTCTGAAAAACTGTTTTTT
CSALTSEKLFF
>.|TRBV7-8|TRBJ2-5|TRBD2
TGTGCCAGCAGCTTAGCGACTAGCGGGGGCCAAGAGACCCAGTACTTC
CASSLATSGGQETQYF
>.|TRBV6-1|TRBJ1-2|.
TGTGCCAGCAGTGAAGCCCAGGACGGCTATGGCTACACCTTC
CASSEAQDGYGYTF
>.|TRBV5-1|TRBJ2-1|.
TGCGCCAGCAGCTTGGAGAGTGGGGACTACAATGAGCAGTTCTTC
CASSLESGDYNEQFF
>.|TRBV6-2/TRBV6-3|TRBJ1-5|.
TGTGCCAGCAGTCCCCGGAAAGCGGTTAGCAATCAGCCCCAGCATTTT
CASSPRKAVSNQPQHF
>.|TRBV3-1/TRBV3-2|TRBJ1-1|TRBD1
TGTGCCAGCAGCCAAAGGGACAGCAAAGCTTTCTTT
CASSQRDSKAFF
>.|TRBV2|TRBJ2-6|.
TGTGCCAGCAGTGAAGCGACCGGCTCTGGGGCCAACGTCCTGACTTTC
CASSEATGSGANVLTF
>.|TRBV6-2/TRBV6-3|TRBJ1-2|TRBD1
TGTGCCAGCAGTCCATCGACAGGGGGCAATGGCTACACCTTC
CASSPSTGGNGYTF
>.|TRBV6-5|TRBJ2-7|TRBD1
TGTGCCAGCAGCTGGGACAGATCCTCCTACGAGCAGTACTTC
CASSWDRSSYEQYF
>.|TRBV11-3|TRBJ2-1|.
TGTGCCAGCAGCTTAGTCGGCTTCATTAATGAGCAGTTCTTC
CASSLVGFINEQFF
>.|TRBV9|TRBJ1-1|.
TGTGCCAGCAGCCGCGACGGTTCGAACACTGAAGCTTTCTTT
CASSRDGSNTEAFF
>.|TRBV19|TRBJ1-5|.
TGTGCCAGTAGTATTGACAGGATGGATCAGCCCCAGCATTTT
CASSIDRMDQPQHF
>.|TRBV7-8|TRBJ2-6|.
TGTGCCAGCAGCCCTAGCTCTGGGGCCAACGTCCTGACTTTC
CASSPSSGANVLTF
>.|TRBV24-1|TRBJ1-1|.
TGTGCCACCAGTGGTGACCGGCACCACACTGAAGCTTTCTTT
CATSGDRHHTEAFF
>.|TRBV19|TRBJ2-2|.
TGTGCCAGTAGTATATTATCGGCCCTGGCCGGGGGCGGGGAGCTGTTTTTT
CASSILSALAGGGELFF
>.|TRBV5-1|TRBJ1-1|.
TGCGCCAGCAGCCCGTGGGGGCAGTCTTCGTGGGGTACTGAAGCTTTCTTT
CASSPWGQSSWGTEAFF
>.|TRBV18|TRBJ1-2|.
TGTGCCAGCTCACCCCCCACGAGAGGGGGTAATGGCTACACCTTC
CASSPPTRGGNGYTF
>.|TRBV18|TRBJ2-2|.
TGTGCCAGCCACCGGGATCGGGACGCGAACACCGGGGAGCTGTTTTTT
CASHRDRDANTGELFF
>few|TRBV30|TRBJ1-4|.
TGTGCCTGGAGTCCCCCCCCGGGCATCATTAATGAAAAACTGTTTTTT
CAWSPPPGIINEKLFF
>.|TRBV6-2/TRBV6-3|TRBJ2-2|TRBD1
TGTGCCAGCAGTCACTCGGGACAGGTGACCGGGGAGCTGTTTTTT
CASSHSGQVTGELFF
>few|TRBV12-3/TRBV12-4|TRBJ1-5|.
TGTGCCAGCAGTTTCGTTGGCCCCCCCCAGCATTTT
CASSFVGPPQHF
>few|TRBV3-1/TRBV3-2|TRBJ1-1|.
TGTGCCAGCAGCCATCGTAGGGTGGGCGACACTGAAGCTTTCTTT
CASSHRRVGDTEAFF
>.|TRBV19|TRBJ1-2|TRBD1
TGTGCCAGTAGGGTGACAGGGGGCCAAGGCTACACCTTC
CASRVTGGQGYTF
>.|TRBV24-1|TRBJ1-5|.
TGTGCCACCAGTGGTCGGGGCAGCAATCAGCCCCAGCATTTT
CATSGRGSNQPQHF
>.|TRBV19|TRBJ2-2|.
TGTGCCAGTAGTATGGTTCAGGGCACCGGGGAGCTGTTTTTT
CASSMVQGTGELFF
>.|TRBV12-5|TRBJ2-3|.
TGTGCTAGTGGATTCACACTAGATCGGGTTTACCCAGATACGCAGTATTTT
CASGFTLDRVYPDTQYF
>.|TRBV7-9|TRBJ2-3|.
TGTGCCAGCAGCATACCGGGCATTTCTAGCACAGATACGCAGTATTTT
CASSIPGISSTDTQYF
>.|TRBV21-1|TRBJ1-6|.
TGTGCCAGCAGCAAAACTGCTGGCAGGGGGAACTCACCCCTCCACTTT
CASSKTAGRGNSPLHF
>.|TRBV9|TRBJ1-6|.
TGTGCCAGCAGCGCTGACCCCCGGTTTGCGCCCCTCCACTTT
CASSADPRFAPLHF
>.|TRBV18|TRBJ1-6|.
TGTGCCAGCTCCCCCAGAGGGGACGTTCCAAACTATAATTCACCCCTCCACTTT
CASSPRGDVPNYNSPLHF
>.|TRBV6-1|TRBJ1-6|.
TGTGCCAGCAGTGAGTCGGAGAATTCACCCCTCCACTTT
CASSESENSPLHF
>.|TRBV21-1|TRBJ2-1|.
TGTGCCCCGGGGGGGACTAGCGCCCCCTACAATGAGCAGTTCTTC
CAPGGTSAPYNEQFF
>.|TRBV2|TRBJ1-5|.
TGTGCCAGCAAATACAGGGCTTCGGGTAATCAGCCCCAGCATTTT
CASKYRASGNQPQHF
>.|TRBV27|TRBJ1-1|.
TGTGCCAGCAGTTTGGGGGATAGCACTGAAGCTTTCTTT
CASSLGDSTEAFF
>.|TRBV6-5|TRBJ2-1|.
TGTGCCAGCAGTACACTCCCTAATGAGCAGTTCTTC
CASSTLPNEQFF
>few|TRBV18|TRBJ2-2|.
TGTGCCAGCTCACCACTTCCTAGCTTTCGAACCGGGGAGCTGTTTTTT
CASSPLPSFRTGELFF
>.|TRBV7-6|TRBJ1-5|.
TGTGCCAGCAGCTTATGGGAGAATCAGCCCCAGCATTTT
CASSLWENQPQHF
>once|TRBV6-1|TRBJ1-2|.
TGTGCCAGCAGTGAAGCGGCAGACAACTATGGCTACACCTTC
CASSEAADNYGYTF
>few|TRBV2|TRBJ1-2|TRBD1
TGTGCCAGCACGAGACAGGGGGCGAACTATGGCTACACCTTC
CASTRQGANYGYTF
>.|TRBV4-3|TRBJ2-2|TRBD2
TGCGCCAGCAGCCAAGTTGTTCCCGCGGCGGGGGATATCGGGGAGCTGTTTTTT
CASSQVVPAAGDIGELFF
>.|TRBV6-5|TRBJ1-2|.
TGTGCCAGCAGTTACTCATCCAGCTATGGCTACACCTTC
CASSYSSSYGYTF